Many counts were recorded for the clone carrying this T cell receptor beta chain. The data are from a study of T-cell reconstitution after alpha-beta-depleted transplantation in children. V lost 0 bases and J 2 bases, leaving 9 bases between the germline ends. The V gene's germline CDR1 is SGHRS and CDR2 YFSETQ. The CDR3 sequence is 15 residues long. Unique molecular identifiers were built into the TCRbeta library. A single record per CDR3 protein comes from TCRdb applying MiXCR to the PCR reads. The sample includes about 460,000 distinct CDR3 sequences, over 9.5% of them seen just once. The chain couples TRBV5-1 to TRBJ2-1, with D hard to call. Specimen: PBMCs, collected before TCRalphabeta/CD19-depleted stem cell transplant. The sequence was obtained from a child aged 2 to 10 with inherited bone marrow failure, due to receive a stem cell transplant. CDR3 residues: CASSLDGPPYNEQFF. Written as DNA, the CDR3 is TGCGCCAGCAGCTTGGACGGGCCCCCCTACAATGAGCAGTTCTTC.